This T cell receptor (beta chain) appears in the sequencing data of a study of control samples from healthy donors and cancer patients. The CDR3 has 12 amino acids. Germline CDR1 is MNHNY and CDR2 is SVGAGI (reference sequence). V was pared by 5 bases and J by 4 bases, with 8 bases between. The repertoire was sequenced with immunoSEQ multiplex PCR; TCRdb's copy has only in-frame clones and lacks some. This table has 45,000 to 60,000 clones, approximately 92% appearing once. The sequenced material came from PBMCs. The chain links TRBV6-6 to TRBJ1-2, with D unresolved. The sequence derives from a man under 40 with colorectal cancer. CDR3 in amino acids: CASSPRGYGYTF. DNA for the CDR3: TGTGCCAGCAGTCCTCGGGGCTATGGCTACACCTTC.